These 10 T cell receptor beta chains originate from one sample sequenced in a study of T cell responses to AZD1222 COVID-19 vaccine. Clones were read by immunoSEQ multiplex PCR, and TCRdb kept only the in-frame ones, dropping some. The sample shows about 220,000 clones, about 93% of them seen only once. Material: peripheral blood, obtained on day 0 of MenACWY control vaccination. All receptors come from an adult in good health.

The gene calls are TRBV7-2 and TRBJ1-1; TRBD1 agrees at 8 bases. Losses at the gene ends were 5 bases for V and 8 bases for J; bases not matched to a gene: 13. The CDR3 spans 15 residues. The germline CDR1 and CDR2 sequences are SGHTA and FQGNSA. CDR3 DNA: TGTGCCAGCAGCGGACCAGGGGGCGCTTTCCCGGAAGCTTTCTTT. It specifies CASSGPGGAFPEAFF.

The chain recombines TRBV10-3 with TRBJ1-1, with 8 bases matching TRBD1. V lost 5 bases and J lost 3; bases outside the gene matches: 5. The germline V gene encodes CDR1 ENHRY and CDR2 SYGVKD. The CDR3 covers 14 residues. CDR3 sequence: CAISTGGGYTEAFF. The CDR3 DNA sequence: TGTGCCATCAGTACAGGGGGAGGGTACACTGAAGCTTTCTTT.

The chain uses TRBV27 and TRBJ1-2, with TRBD1 identical over 7 bases. The CDR3 is made up of 12 amino acids. Per the germline V gene, CDR1 is MNHEY and CDR2 is SMNVEV (reference sequence). With V trimmed by 6 bases and J by 7 bases, 5 bases remained unmatched. The CDR3 region is CASRQGSLGYTF. DNA for the CDR3: TGTGCCAGCAGACAGGGGAGCCTTGGCTACACCTTC.

The chain is built from TRBV18 and TRBJ2-1; D gene unclear. Trimming pared 1 base from V and 8 bases from J, leaving 6 bases between. CDR1 is KGHSH, CDR2 LQKENI, per germline. This CDR3 has 12 amino acids. The CDR3 nucleotides are TGTGCCAGCTCACCACGGCTTCATGAGCAGTTCTTC. Protein: CASSPRLHEQFF.

V gene TRBV6-4 combines with J gene TRBJ1-2, with a weak D call TRBD1 (6 bases). Per the germline V gene, CDR1 is MRHNA and CDR2 is SNTAGT. The CDR3 loop spans 13 amino acids. The V and J ends lost 10 bases and 4 bases respectively, with 16 bases between them. The DNA for the CDR3 is TGTGCCACCCCTGCGGGGGCCCCCTATGGCTACACCTTC. Encoded protein: CATPAGAPYGYTF.

This chain joins TRBV5-1 and TRBJ1-4; D ambiguous. CDR3 length equals 15 residues. CDR1 SGHRS and CDR2 YFSETQ come from the germline V gene. V was trimmed by 4 bases and J by 3 bases, leaving 13 bases between them. CDR3 nucleotides: TGCGCCAGCAGCCCCGATGGCCAACCTAATGAAAAACTGTTTTTT. It yields the protein CASSPDGQPNEKLFF.

V is TRBV7-8 and J is TRBJ2-2; 10 positions agree with TRBD1. The CDR3 has 15 amino acids. Germline V gene sequence: CDR1 SGHVS, CDR2 FQNEAQ. After removal of 5 bases from V and 7 bases from J, the junction contained 7 bases not matched to a gene. The CDR3 sequence is CASSTRGQGIGELFF. As DNA, the CDR3 is TGTGCCAGCAGCACAAGGGGACAGGGGATCGGGGAGCTGTTTTTT. The variable domain in full, with the rest retrieved from reference TRBV7-8 and TRBJ2-2, is GAGVSQSPRYKVAKRGQDVALRCDPISGHVSLFWYQQALGQGPEFLTYFQNEAQLDKSGLPSDRFFAERPEGSVSTLKIQRTQQEDSAVYLCASSTRGQGIGELFFGEGSRLTVL.

This chain joins TRBV12-3 or TRBV12-4 and TRBJ2-7; 8 positions match TRBD2. V gave up 5 bases and J gave up 4 bases; unmatched junction bases: 1. The CDR3 runs to 12 residues. CDR3 sequence: CASSRGGYEQYF. CDR3 bases: TGTGCCAGCAGTCGGGGGGGATACGAGCAGTACTTC.

The chain has TRBV3-1 (or the pseudogene TRBV3-2) and TRBJ2-3; D not certain. V gave up 3 bases and J gave up 2 bases, with 6 bases separating them. Germline V gene sequence: CDR1 LGHDT, CDR2 YNNKEL (reference sequence). The CDR3 consists of 13 residues. CDR3 in DNA: TGTGCCAGCAGCCAGGGTGACACAGATACGCAGTATTTT. Protein: CASSQGDTDTQYF.

This clone was recorded once. The chain employs TRBV21-1 and TRBJ1-2. TRBV21-1 is flagged as a pseudogene. The CDR3 is made up of 13 amino acids. The CDR3: CASSKRAVYGYTF. CDR3 in DNA: TGTGCCAGCAGCAAAAGGGCAGTCTATGGCTACACCTTC.